Listed here are 25 T cell receptor beta chains from one sample, sequenced in a study of T cell clonotyping in hematopoietic cell transplantation. Time point denoted: recipient sample about 28 days before transplant, after cytoreduction. Clones were sequenced by immunoSEQ multiplex PCR, and TCRdb holds only the in-frame ones, with some missing. This sample has some 28,000 clones, with more than 70% found just once. Sequences were derived from peripheral blood mononuclear cells, sampled before stem cell transplant. The source of these receptors is a man between 40 and 49 years old with acute myeloid leukemia. Some clones in this sample may be carry-over from other donors' samples.

This sequence joins TRBV7-9 and TRBJ2-1; D gene uncertain. V was cut by 5 bases and J by 4 bases, with 12 bases left in between. CDR1 is SEHNR and CDR2 is FQNEAQ in the germline V gene (reference sequence). The CDR3 is made up of 14 amino acids. CDR3 in amino acids: CASSLETSYNEQFF. Written as DNA, the CDR3 is TGTGCCAGCAGCCTAGAGACCAGTTACAATGAGCAGTTCTTC.

The CDR3 here is CTSSQDAVGLGGKSYEQYF. The CDR3, as DNA: TGCACCAGCAGCCAAGACGCTGTAGGGTTGGGGGGTAAGTCCTACGAGCAGTACTTC. The chain joins TRBV1 to TRBJ2-7; the table's D call, TRBD2, has no DNA check behind it. TRBV1 is classified as a pseudogene. This CDR3 comprises 19 residues.

The chain carries TRBV5-1 and TRBJ2-1, with 7 bases identical to TRBD2. V dropped 0 bases and J dropped 2; count of bases not matched to a gene: 2. Germline CDR1 reads SGHRS; CDR2 reads YFSETQ. The length of the CDR3 is 15 residues. The CDR3 DNA reads TGCGCCAGCAGCTTGGTTAGCGGGCCCTACAATGAGCAGTTCTTC. Protein sequence: CASSLVSGPYNEQFF. Full variable domain (missing parts from reference TRBV5-1 and TRBJ2-1): KAGVTQTPRYLIKTRGQQVTLSCSPISGHRSVSWYQQTPGQGLQFLFEYFSETQRNKGNFPGRFSGRQFSNSRSEMNVSTLELGDSALYLCASSLVSGPYNEQFFGPGTRLTVL.

This clone was counted once. This chain uses TRBV7-2 with TRBJ2-3; D gene unclear. V lost 3 bases and J 5 bases, leaving 9 bases between the germline ends. In germline, CDR1 is SGHTA, CDR2 FQGNSA. The CDR3 totals 13 residues. CDR3 in DNA: TGTGCCAGCAGCTTGATGTCTGGAGATACGCAGTATTTT. Amino acids: CASSLMSGDTQYF.

The V and J genes are TRBV10-2 and TRBJ1-6, with D unclear. This CDR3 contains 13 residues. Germline V gene sequence: CDR1 WSHSY, CDR2 SAAADI. The ends were cut back, 6 bases at V and 2 bases at J, with 5 bases in the middle. CDR3 amino acids: CASREAYNSPLHF. In DNA form, the CDR3 reads TGCGCCAGCAGGGAGGCCTATAATTCACCCCTCCACTTT.

In this sample, this clone turned up a few times. The CDR3 bases are TGTGCCAGCAGTGAAGACAGGGGACGGGGCACTGAAGCTTTCTTT. It yields the protein CASSEDRGRGTEAFF. The rearrangement uses TRBV2 and TRBJ1-1; 7 bases map to TRBD1. The CDR3 runs 15 residues. Germline CDR1 is SNHLY and CDR2 is FYNNEI. V was clipped by 1 base and J by 4 bases; unmatched bases: 6. The variable domain in full, with the rest retrieved from reference TRBV2 and TRBJ1-1, is EPEVTQTPSHQVTQMGQEVILRCVPISNHLYFYWYRQILGQKVEFLVSFYNNEISEKSEIFDDQFSVERPDGSNFTLKIRSTKLEDSAMYFCASSEDRGRGTEAFFGQGTRLTVV.

This rearrangement joins TRBV5-6 to TRBJ1-5; D is uncertain. Germline CDR1 SGHDT, CDR2 YYEEEE. V lost 3 bases, J lost 4 bases, and 5 bases lay in between. CDR3 length: 12 residues. The CDR3 nucleotides read TGTGCCAGCAGCTCTTTTAATCAGCCCCAGCATTTT. As protein: CASSSFNQPQHF.

The chain's CDR3 is CSVRDRGRNTIYF. The CDR3 region has the DNA TGCAGCGTACGCGATCGAGGTAGAAACACCATATATTTT. The genes are TRBV29-1 and TRBJ1-3; D is ambiguous. Looked up from germline, CDR1 is SQVTM and CDR2 is ANQGSEA. The CDR3 sequence is 13 residues long. Trimming pared 6 bases from V and 5 bases from J, leaving 14 bases between. Full variable domain (remainder filled in from reference TRBV29-1 and TRBJ1-3): SAVISQKPSRDICQRGTSLTIQCQVDSQVTMMFWYRQQPGQSLTLIATANQGSEATYESGFVIDKFPISRPNLTFSTLTVSNMSPEDSSIYLCSVRDRGRNTIYFGEGSWLTVV.

The rearrangement joins TRBV2 to TRBJ2-3, with a tentative D call TRBD2 (7 bases). V lost 3 bases and J 3 bases, leaving 19 bases between the germline ends. This CDR3 is 17 amino acids long. Germline V gene data show CDR1 as SNHLY and CDR2 as FYNNEI. The CDR3 sequence is CASSDFVWGRGTDTQYF. The CDR3 region has the DNA TGTGCCAGCAGTGACTTCGTATGGGGGCGGGGGACAGATACGCAGTATTTT.

This chain links TRBV6-5 with TRBJ2-5; D may be TRBD2 (7 bases). V shed 4 bases and J shed 5 bases, with 20 bases lying between them. CDR3 length equals 16 residues. Germline V CDR1 and CDR2: MNHEY, SVGAGI. The chain's CDR3 is CASSSFGRGPKETQYF. The CDR3 DNA reads as TGTGCCAGCAGTTCCTTCGGGCGGGGGCCTAAGGAGACCCAGTACTTC.

This chain links TRBV7-9 with TRBJ2-7; 8 bases match TRBD1. CDR3 size: 14 residues. V lost 5 bases and J lost 2; bases outside the gene matches: 5. CDR1 is SEHNR and CDR2 is FQNEAQ in the germline V gene (reference sequence). The CDR3 DNA sequence: TGTGCCAGCAGCCCACAGACAGGGGCCTACGAGCAGTACTTC. This sequence encodes CASSPQTGAYEQYF.

This clone has a single count. The chain combines TRBV6-6 with TRBJ1-1, with a possible D match to TRBD1 (6 bases). With 6 bases removed from V and 3 bases from J, the gap between germline ends came to 11 bases. CDR1 is MNHNY and CDR2 is SVGAGI in the germline V gene (reference sequence). The CDR3 loop spans 13 amino acids. The CDR3 protein is CASRYDRYTEAFF. The CDR3, as DNA: TGTGCCAGCAGGTACGACAGGTACACTGAAGCTTTCTTT.

The chain has TRBV5-1 and TRBJ2-5, with D unresolved. There are 12 residues in the CDR3. V lost 0 bases and J lost 5, with 5 bases in between. CDR1 is SGHRS, CDR2 YFSETQ, per germline. The CDR3 DNA is TGCGCCAGCAGCTTGGATACCGAGACCCAGTACTTC. The encoded protein is CASSLDTETQYF.

CDR3 in amino acids: CASSIGPYNSPLHF. The CDR3, as DNA: TGTGCCAGTAGTATCGGCCCTTATAATTCACCCCTCCACTTT. This chain joins TRBV19 and TRBJ1-6, with D unresolved. The CDR3 is 14 amino acids. CDR1 is LNHDA, CDR2 SQIVND, per germline (reference sequence). V was cut by 3 bases and J by 4 bases, with 7 bases left in between.

The J gene is TRBJ1-5, the V gene TRBV19, with a weak D call TRBD1 (5 bases). Germline V gene data show CDR1 as LNHDA and CDR2 as SQIVND (reference sequence). This CDR3 region has 15 residues. Trimming stripped 5 bases from V and 7 bases from J, with 18 bases between. Written as DNA, the CDR3 is TGTGCCAGTAGTGCGTTTACAGGCCCGGGGCAGCCCCAGCATTTT. It translates to CASSAFTGPGQPQHF.

The rearrangement links TRBV21-1 to TRBJ1-1. TRBV21-1 is given as a pseudogene. The CDR3 spans 11 residues. CDR3 in amino acids: CASNVPAEAFF. CDR3 nucleotides: TGTGCCAGCAACGTCCCCGCTGAGGCTTTCTTT.

The genes are TRBV7-2 and TRBJ2-7; D is ambiguous. Trimming stripped 1 base from V and 4 bases from J, with 17 bases between. Per the germline V gene, CDR1 is SGHTA and CDR2 is FQGNSA. There are 16 residues in the CDR3. CDR3 residues: CASSLGALIPIYEQYF. CDR3 nucleotides: TGTGCCAGCAGCTTAGGGGCGCTAATACCGATTTACGAGCAGTACTTC.

The chain combines TRBV5-1 with TRBJ2-2, with D possibly being TRBD1 or TRBD2 (5 bases each). Germline lookup yields CDR1 SGHRS and CDR2 YFSETQ. The CDR3 contains 16 residues. V lost 5 bases and J 6 bases, leaving 20 bases between the germline ends. The DNA for the CDR3 is TGCGCCAGCAGTTTGCCGGGACCACCCAAGTCCGGGGAGCTGTTTTTT. As protein: CASSLPGPPKSGELFF.

J is TRBJ1-5 and V is TRBV5-8; the D is unclear. Germline values: CDR1 SGHTS, CDR2 YDEGEE. V was trimmed by 3 bases and J by 2 bases, leaving 6 bases between them. The CDR3 is 13 residues long. The CDR3 DNA follows: TGTGCCAGCAGCTGGCAGGGCAATCAGCCCCAGCATTTT. Amino acid sequence: CASSWQGNQPQHF.

The V call is TRBV4-1, the J call TRBJ1-1, with TRBD1 as a possible D gene (5 bases). Per the germline V gene, CDR1 is MGHRA and CDR2 is YSYEKL. The germline V and J ends were trimmed by 0 bases and 6 bases, with 20 bases remaining between them. The CDR3 covers 17 residues. CDR3 residues: CASSQDGLAGRIAEAFF. The CDR3 nucleotides are TGCGCCAGCAGCCAAGATGGGCTAGCAGGGAGAATCGCTGAAGCTTTCTTT.

The J gene is TRBJ2-1, the V gene TRBV6-5; D is ambiguous. This CDR3 has 16 residues. Germline CDR1 reads MNHEY; CDR2 reads SVGAGI. The V end was cut by 2 bases, the J end by 2 bases, with 13 bases between. CDR3 coding DNA: TGTGCCAGCAGTTACGAACCCCAAAGAACCTACAATGAGCAGTTCTTC. Amino acids: CASSYEPQRTYNEQFF.

V usage is TRBV5-1 and J usage is TRBJ2-3; D is unresolved. Germline V lookup: CDR1 SGHRS, CDR2 YFSETQ. This CDR3 has 15 amino acids. Deletions cut 2 bases from V and 3 bases from J, with 13 bases between. This chain's CDR3 is CASSFKGSLTDTQYF. The CDR3 DNA reads as TGCGCCAGCAGCTTCAAAGGAAGTCTGACAGATACGCAGTATTTT.

A single count supports this clone. The rearrangement links TRBV6-1 to TRBJ2-3; D remains ambiguous. Trimming took 1 base from V and 2 from J, leaving 7 bases between them. CDR1 and CDR2 (germline): MNHNS, SASEGT. CDR3 length: 14 residues. CDR3 sequence: CASSEVGHTDTQYF. The CDR3 nucleotides read TGTGCCAGCAGTGAAGTCGGTCACACAGATACGCAGTATTTT.

The chain carries TRBV10-2 and TRBJ2-7, with TRBD2 matching over 14 bases. Germline values: CDR1 WSHSY, CDR2 SAAADI. Losses at the gene ends were 8 bases for V and 5 bases for J; bases not matched to a gene: 20. This CDR3 spans 19 amino acids. The CDR3 sequence is CASGGWDLRTSGRHHEQYF. In DNA, the CDR3 is TGCGCCAGCGGGGGCTGGGACCTGAGGACTAGCGGGAGGCATCACGAGCAGTACTTC.

This clone has only a few counts. V usage is TRBV2 and J usage is TRBJ2-5, with a tentative D call TRBD2 (6 bases). This CDR3 has 13 amino acids. Germline V lookup: CDR1 SNHLY, CDR2 FYNNEI. Trimming took off 7 bases at V and 5 bases at J, with 14 bases between the two ends. DNA for the CDR3: TGTGCCAGCAACCATTGGGAGGACGAGACCCAGTACTTC. Protein product: CASNHWEDETQYF.